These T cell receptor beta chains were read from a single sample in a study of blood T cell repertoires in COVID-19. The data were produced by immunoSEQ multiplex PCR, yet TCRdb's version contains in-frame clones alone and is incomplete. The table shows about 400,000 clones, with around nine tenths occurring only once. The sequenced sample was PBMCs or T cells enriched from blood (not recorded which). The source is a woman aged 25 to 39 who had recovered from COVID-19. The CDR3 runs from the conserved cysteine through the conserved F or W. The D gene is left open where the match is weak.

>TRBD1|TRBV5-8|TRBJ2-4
CASSLETGGGNIQYF
TGTGCCAGCAGTTTGGAGACAGGGGGGGGGAACATTCAGTACTTC
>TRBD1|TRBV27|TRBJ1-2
CASSVGQGGYGYTF
TGTGCCAGCAGTGTAGGACAGGGGGGCTATGGCTACACCTTC
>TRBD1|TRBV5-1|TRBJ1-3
CASSLEIGTGAGNTIYF
TGCGCCAGCAGCTTGGAAATAGGGACAGGTGCTGGAAACACCATATATTTT
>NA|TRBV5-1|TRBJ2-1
CASSLLENNEQFF
TGCGCCAGCAGCTTGTTGGAGAACAATGAGCAGTTCTTC
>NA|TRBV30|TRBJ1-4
CAWSGSGGRREKLFF
TGTGCCTGGAGTGGGTCCGGGGGGCGAAGGGAAAAACTGTTTTTT
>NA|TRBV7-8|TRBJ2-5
CASSFSDQETQYF
TGTGCCAGCAGCTTTTCAGACCAAGAGACCCAGTACTTC
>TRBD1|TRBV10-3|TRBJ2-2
CAINRRQGAGELFF
TGTGCCATTAACAGAAGACAGGGGGCCGGGGAGCTGTTTTTT
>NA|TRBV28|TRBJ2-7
CASSFRTSYEQYF
TGTGCCAGCAGTTTTAGGACATCCTACGAGCAGTACTTC
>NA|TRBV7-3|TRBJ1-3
CASSVQDSGNTIYF
TGTGCCAGCAGCGTACAGGACTCTGGAAACACCATATATTTT
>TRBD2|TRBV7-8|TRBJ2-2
CASSFPYSHGLASTGELFF
TGTGCCAGCAGCTTCCCATACTCCCACGGACTAGCTTCCACCGGGGAGCTGTTTTTT
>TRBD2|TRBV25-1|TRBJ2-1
CASRAGTSGNNEQFF
TGTGCCAGCAGGGCCGGGACTAGCGGAAACAATGAGCAGTTCTTC
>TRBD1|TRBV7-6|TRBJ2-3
CASSLGQGYPIILGTDTQYF
TGTGCCAGCAGCTTGGGACAGGGATACCCCATTATCTTGGGCACAGATACGCAGTATTTT
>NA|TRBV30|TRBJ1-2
CAYRQIRYGYTF
TGTGCCTACCGACAGATCCGCTATGGCTACACCTTC
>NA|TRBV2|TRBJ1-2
CAREKTAQSSYGYTF
TGTGCCAGAGAAAAGACAGCCCAATCTAGCTATGGCTACACCTTC
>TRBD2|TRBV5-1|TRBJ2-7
CASSLASGGYEQYF
TGCGCCAGCAGCTTGGCCTCGGGGGGGTACGAGCAGTACTTC
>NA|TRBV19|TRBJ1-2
CASSILAIHTF
TGTGCCAGTAGTATACTGGCCATCCACACCTTC
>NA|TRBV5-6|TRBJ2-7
CASSFDTSYEQYF
TGTGCCAGCAGCTTTGACACCTCCTACGAGCAGTACTTC
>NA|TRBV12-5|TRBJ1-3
CASGLVGATSGNTIYF
TGTGCTAGTGGTTTGGTAGGGGCGACGAGTGGAAACACCATATATTTT
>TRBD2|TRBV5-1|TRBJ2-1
CASSSGTSGRWNEQFF
TGCGCCAGCAGCTCCGGGACTAGCGGGAGGTGGAATGAGCAGTTCTTC